Each of the 22 T cell receptor beta chains below was sequenced from the same sample in a study of blood T cell dynamics during melanoma immunotherapy. Sequencing used immunoSEQ multiplex PCR; TCRdb keeps in-frame clones, though not all of them. Among around 16,000 clones listed, 94% were seen once. Time point here: week 3, after first cycle of checkpoint inhibitor. The specimen comprised effector memory CD8+ T cells from blood, sampled from a patient treated with checkpoint blockade. The receptors stem from a human donor with melanoma.

This clone was recorded only once. The V gene is TRBV9, the J gene TRBJ2-6; D is uncertain. Germline V gene data show CDR1 as SGDLS and CDR2 as YYNGEE. Trimming stripped 3 bases from V and 2 bases from J, with 3 bases between. The CDR3 has 13 residues. CDR3 amino acids: CASSGAGANVLTF. The DNA of the CDR3 is TGTGCCAGCAGCGGAGCTGGGGCCAACGTCCTGACTTTC. The full variable domain, completed using reference TRBV9 and TRBJ2-6, is DSGVTQTPKHLITATGQRVTLRCSPRSGDLSVYWYQQSLDQGLQFLIQYYNGEERAKGNILERFSAQQFPDLHSELNLSSLELGDSALYFCASSGAGANVLTFGAGSRLTVL.

This chain joins TRBV28 and TRBJ2-5, with TRBD2 matching 10 bases. The CDR3 sequence is 16 residues long. Germline assignment: CDR1 MDHEN and CDR2 SYDVKM. The junction had 9 bases not matched to a gene; V was cut back by 3 bases and J by 5 bases. CDR3 nucleotides: TGTGCCAGCAGTTTCGGGCTAGCGGGAGCCGACGAGACCCAGTACTTC. This codes for CASSFGLAGADETQYF.

V and J are TRBV19 and TRBJ2-5; no clear D. The J call may not be correct, given that the DNA end is closer to TRBJ2-7. Germline CDR1 LNHDA, CDR2 SQIVND (reference sequence). The CDR3 has 14 amino acids. DNA for the CDR3: TGTGCCAGTAGTATATATAACGGTAACTACGAGCAGTACTTC. Its translation is CASSIYNGNYEQYF.

Only one count was recorded for this clone. The gene calls are TRBV5-5 and TRBJ1-5; TRBD1 matches 7 bases. Germline V gene data show CDR1 as SGHKS and CDR2 as YYEKEE (reference sequence). The J segment lost 0 bases and the V segment lost 6 bases, leaving 18 bases of the junction unmatched. The CDR3 length is 19 residues. CDR3 sequence: CASTPGDRWLGFSNQPQHF. CDR3 nucleotides: TGTGCCAGCACCCCGGGGGACAGATGGTTGGGGTTTAGCAATCAGCCCCAGCATTTT.

This sequence joins TRBV7-9 and TRBJ2-1; possibly TRBD2 for D (6 bases). The V end was cut by 6 bases, the J end by 8 bases, with 11 bases between. Germline values: CDR1 SEHNR, CDR2 FQNEAQ (reference sequence). The CDR3 has 12 amino acids. This CDR3 is CASSRLGDEQFF. The CDR3 DNA reads TGTGCCAGCAGTCGACTAGGAGATGAGCAGTTCTTC.

This chain joins TRBV27 and TRBJ2-7; no clear D gene. Germline CDR1 reads MNHEY; CDR2 reads SMNVEV (reference sequence). The CDR3 runs 11 residues. Between the trimmed V and J ends, which lost 7 bases and 4 bases, there was a span of 8 bases. CDR3 region: CASITPYEQYF. The CDR3 coding sequence is TGTGCCAGCATTACTCCTTACGAGCAGTACTTC.

This rearrangement joins TRBV5-6 to TRBJ1-2; 7 nucleotides line up with TRBD1. CDR1 and CDR2 from the germline V gene are SGHDT and YYEEEE. V gave up 0 bases and J gave up 6 bases; unmatched junction bases: 8. The CDR3 has 15 residues. CDR3 protein: CASSLAGDRVDGYTF. The CDR3 nucleotides read TGTGCCAGCAGCTTGGCCGGTGACAGGGTGGATGGCTACACCTTC.

The chain is built from TRBV7-9 and TRBJ1-5; no firm D call. The CDR3 loop spans 16 amino acids. Germline values: CDR1 SEHNR, CDR2 FQNEAQ (reference sequence). V lost 1 base, J lost 0 bases, and 10 bases lay in between. CDR3 region: CASSLGAGDSNQPQHF. The CDR3 DNA sequence: TGTGCCAGCAGCTTAGGGGCCGGGGATAGCAATCAGCCCCAGCATTTT.

The J gene is TRBJ1-1, the V gene TRBV15; D call uncertain. CDR3 size: 18 residues. V was clipped by 1 base and J by 3 bases, with 21 bases between them. In germline, CDR1 is LNHNV, CDR2 YYDKDF (reference sequence). The CDR3 here is CATSRVKGVLHEDTEAFF. Here the CDR3 DNA reads TGTGCCACCAGCAGAGTTAAAGGCGTGCTTCATGAGGACACTGAAGCTTTCTTT. Looking up the rest from reference TRBV15 and TRBJ1-1 gives the full variable domain: DAMVIQNPRYQVTQFGKPVTLSCSQTLNHNVMYWYQQKSSQAPKLLFHYYDKDFNNEADTPDNFQSRRPNTSFCFLDIRSPGLGDTAMYLCATSRVKGVLHEDTEAFFGQGTRLTVV.

The chain uses TRBV9 and TRBJ2-1, with D perhaps TRBD1 (6 bases). Trimming stripped 0 bases from V and 9 bases from J, with 10 bases between. The CDR3 is 13 amino acids. The germline V gene encodes CDR1 SGDLS and CDR2 YYNGEE. Written as DNA, the CDR3 is TGTGCCAGCAGCGTAGAGGGGGTGGGTGAGCAGTTCTTC. Protein product: CASSVEGVGEQFF. The full variable domain, rest sourced from reference TRBV9 and TRBJ2-1, is DSGVTQTPKHLITATGQRVTLRCSPRSGDLSVYWYQQSLDQGLQFLIQYYNGEERAKGNILERFSAQQFPDLHSELNLSSLELGDSALYFCASSVEGVGEQFFGPGTRLTVL.

This clone was counted once. This chain connects TRBV21-1 to TRBJ2-2; the D call of TRBD1 is as the table states it, not checked on the DNA. TRBV21-1 has pseudogene status. The CDR3 has 14 amino acids. As DNA, the CDR3 is TGTGCCAGCCCCCGACAGGGCAACACCGGGGAGCTGTTTTTT. Translating gives CASPRQGNTGELFF.

The V and J genes are TRBV21-1 and TRBJ2-7. TRBV21-1 is classified as a pseudogene. This CDR3 region has 12 residues. The chain's CDR3 is CASRDDGYEQYF. For the CDR3, the DNA is TGTGCCAGCAGAGACGATGGATACGAGCAGTACTTC.

This clone was picked up a small number of times. The V gene is TRBV7-3, the J gene TRBJ2-2; D gene unclear. The ends were cut back, 1 base at V and 8 bases at J, with 8 bases in the middle. Germline V gene sequence: CDR1 SGHTA, CDR2 FQGTGA. The CDR3 contains 13 residues. Here the CDR3 DNA reads TGTGCCAGCAGCTTAATAGGTTTAGGGGAGCTGTTTTTT. This translates into CASSLIGLGELFF.

The V gene is TRBV10-3, the J gene TRBJ2-7; D unclear. Germline CDR1 reads ENHRY; CDR2 reads SYGVKD. Trimming took off 0 bases at V and 2 bases at J, with 14 bases between the two ends. The CDR3 loop spans 16 amino acids. The CDR3 DNA follows: TGTGCCATCAGTGAGTCGTGGGGTGTGGTGGCCTACGAGCAGTACTTC. It encodes CAISESWGVVAYEQYF.

This clone was recorded once. In DNA, the CDR3 is TGTGCCAGCAGTTACGGGCGGAATGAGCAGTTCTTC. It specifies CASSYGRNEQFF. V usage is TRBV6-5 and J usage is TRBJ2-1; no definite D call. V gave up 2 bases and J gave up 7 bases, with 6 bases separating them. This CDR3 contains 12 residues. The germline CDR1 and CDR2 sequences are MNHEY and SVGAGI.

V gene TRBV30 combines with J gene TRBJ2-1, with a tentative D call TRBD2 (7 bases). The CDR3 length is 14 residues. Germline CDR1 reads GTSNPN; CDR2 reads SVGIG (reference sequence). Trimming took off 8 bases at V and 7 bases at J, with 21 bases between the two ends. As DNA, the CDR3 is TGTGCCGGGGGCCTGGCGGGAGAGCCAAATGAGCAGTTCTTC. This gives the protein CAGGLAGEPNEQFF.

This clone appeared a single time. This chain uses TRBV10-3 with TRBJ2-7; no clear D gene. Trimming removed 8 bases from V and 3 bases from J, with 8 bases in between. Germline V gene data show CDR1 as ENHRY and CDR2 as SYGVKD. The CDR3 is 11 amino acids. The CDR3 region is CAIGSFYEQYF. CDR3 bases: TGTGCCATCGGATCCTTCTACGAGCAGTACTTC.

This sequence joins TRBV2 and TRBJ1-2, with D perhaps TRBD1 (5 bases). Germline V gene data show CDR1 as SNHLY and CDR2 as FYNNEI. Trimming stripped 8 bases from V and 6 bases from J, with 16 bases between. This CDR3 has 13 residues. This CDR3 reads CASRDPPEDGYTF. DNA of the CDR3: TGTGCCAGCCGGGACCCTCCCGAGGATGGCTACACCTTC.

The chain employs TRBV15 and TRBJ2-1; D is ambiguous. Trimming pared 0 bases from V and 2 bases from J, leaving 14 bases between. Germline-derived CDR1 and CDR2 are LNHNV and YYDKDF (reference sequence). The CDR3 contains 17 residues. CDR3 sequence: CATSRDARLGAYNEQFF. The CDR3 bases are TGTGCCACCAGCAGAGATGCGCGGCTTGGAGCCTACAATGAGCAGTTCTTC.

The genes are TRBV7-9 and TRBJ2-2; maybe TRBD2 (6 bases). Trimming stripped 5 bases from V and 1 base from J, with 11 bases between. Germline CDR1 and CDR2: SEHNR and FQNEAQ (reference sequence). This CDR3 has 15 amino acids. DNA for the CDR3: TGTGCCAGCAGCCCTATGGGGGGGAACACCGGGGAGCTGTTTTTT. It encodes CASSPMGGNTGELFF.

This clone was counted between two and nine times. The CDR3: CASTELQGTGENYGYTF. DNA of the CDR3: TGTGCCAGCACTGAACTCCAAGGGACAGGGGAGAACTATGGCTACACCTTC. The rearrangement uses TRBV28 and TRBJ1-2; 10 bases are a match to TRBD1. V shed 7 bases, J shed 2 bases, and the junction held 13 bases outside the gene matches. This CDR3 is 17 amino acids long. Germline CDR1 MDHEN, CDR2 SYDVKM.

The J gene is TRBJ2-7, the V gene TRBV7-2; the D gene is possibly TRBD2 (6 bases). CDR1 is SGHTA, CDR2 FQGNSA, per germline. This CDR3 is 14 amino acids long. Trimming cost V 7 bases and J 2 bases, with 15 bases left between them. Here the CDR3 reads CASNGGRGPYEQYF. The CDR3, as DNA: TGTGCCAGCAACGGGGGTCGCGGGCCCTACGAGCAGTACTTC.